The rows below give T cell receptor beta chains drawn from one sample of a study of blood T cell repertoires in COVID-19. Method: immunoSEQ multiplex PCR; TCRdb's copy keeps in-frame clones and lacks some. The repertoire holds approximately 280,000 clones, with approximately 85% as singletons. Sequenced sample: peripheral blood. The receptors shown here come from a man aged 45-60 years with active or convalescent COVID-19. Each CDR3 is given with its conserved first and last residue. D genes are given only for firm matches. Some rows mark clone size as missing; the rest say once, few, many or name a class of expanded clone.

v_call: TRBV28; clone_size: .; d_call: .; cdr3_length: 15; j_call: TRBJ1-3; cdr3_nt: TGTGCCAGCAGTTTAGCGGCCTACTCTGGAAACACCATATATTTT; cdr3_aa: CASSLAAYSGNTIYF
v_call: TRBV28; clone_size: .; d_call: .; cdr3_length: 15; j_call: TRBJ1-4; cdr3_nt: TGTGCCAGCAGTTTTGGGGGCGCAACTAATGAAAAACTGTTTTTT; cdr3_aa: CASSFGGATNEKLFF
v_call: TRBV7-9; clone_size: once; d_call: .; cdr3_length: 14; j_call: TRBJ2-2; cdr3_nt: TGTGCCAGCAGCCCCCCTCGGAACACCGGGGAGCTGTTTTTT; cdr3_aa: CASSPPRNTGELFF
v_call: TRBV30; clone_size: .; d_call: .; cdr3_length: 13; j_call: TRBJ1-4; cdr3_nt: TGTGCCTGGGGCACAGGGTTTGGTGAAAAACTGTTTTTT; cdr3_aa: CAWGTGFGEKLFF
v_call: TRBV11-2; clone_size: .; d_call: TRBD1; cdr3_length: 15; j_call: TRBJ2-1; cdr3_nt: TGTGCCAGCAGCTCCCGGACAGGATACTACAATGAGCAGTTCTTC; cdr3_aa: CASSSRTGYYNEQFF
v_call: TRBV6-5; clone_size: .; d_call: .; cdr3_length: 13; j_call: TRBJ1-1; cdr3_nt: TGTGCCAGCAGTTGGGCAGTGAACACTGAAGCTTTCTTT; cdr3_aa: CASSWAVNTEAFF
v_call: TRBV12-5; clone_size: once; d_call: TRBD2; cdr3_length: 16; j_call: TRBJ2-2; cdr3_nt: TGTGCTAGTGGTCCTAGCGGGAGAGCGGGCACCGGGGAGCTGTTTTTT; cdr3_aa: CASGPSGRAGTGELFF
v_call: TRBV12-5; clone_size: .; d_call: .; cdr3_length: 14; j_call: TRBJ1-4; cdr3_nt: TGTGCTAGTGCCCCGGACAGCGCAAGGGAAAAACTGTTTTTT; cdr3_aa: CASAPDSAREKLFF
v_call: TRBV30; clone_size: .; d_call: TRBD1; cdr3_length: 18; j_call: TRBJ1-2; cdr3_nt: TGTGCCTGGTCGGAGGCAGGGGGTTTCGACGTTGGTTCCAATGGCTACACCTTC; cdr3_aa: CAWSEAGGFDVGSNGYTF
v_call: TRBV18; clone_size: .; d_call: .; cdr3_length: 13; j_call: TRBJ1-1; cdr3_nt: TGTGCCAGCTCACCACTAAAAAACACTGAAGCTTTCTTT; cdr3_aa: CASSPLKNTEAFF
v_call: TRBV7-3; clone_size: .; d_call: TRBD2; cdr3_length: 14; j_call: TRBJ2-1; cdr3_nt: TGTGCCAGCAGCTTAGGGACTAGCGGACTTGAGCAGTTCTTC; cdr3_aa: CASSLGTSGLEQFF
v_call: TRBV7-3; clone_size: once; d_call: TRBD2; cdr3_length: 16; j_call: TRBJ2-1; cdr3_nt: TGTGCCAGCAGCTTTTGGGGGACTAGCGGTTACAATGAGCAGTTCTTC; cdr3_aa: CASSFWGTSGYNEQFF